The rows below give T cell receptor beta chains drawn from one sample of a study of human T cells and chemical hapten exposure. In TCRdb, the RACE reads were re-called with MiXCR into one record per CDR3 protein. Of about 380,000 distinct CDR3 sequences detected, around 5% appear once; the ten largest clones hold roughly 2.4%. This specimen consisted of whole blood, obtained in connection with sensitization to the hapten diphenylcyclopropenone (DPC). The origin of the receptors is a woman aged 50 to 60 with alopecia areata. Some clones in this sample may be carry-over from other donors' samples. Each CDR3 is given with its conserved first and last residue. Fields, in order: clone size, CDR3 length, J gene, D gene, V gene, CDR3 protein, CDR3 DNA. The D gene is left open where the match is weak. Not all rows give a size; the values are once, few, many and, for expanded clones, a class.

>many|14|TRBJ1-5|-|TRBV4-3
CASSQDSSNQPQHF
TGCGCCAGCAGCCAAGACAGTAGCAATCAGCCCCAGCATTTT
>many|13|TRBJ2-5|-|TRBV27
CASSLSGGGSQYF
TGTGCCAGCAGTTTATCGGGAGGGGGATCGCAGTACTTC
>many|14|TRBJ2-7|-|TRBV4-2
CASSQERMSREQYF
TGTGCCAGCAGCCAAGAGCGCATGAGCCGCGAGCAGTACTTC
>many|12|TRBJ1-1|-|TRBV5-1
CASSLGSGEAFF
TGCGCCAGCAGCTTGGGGTCCGGCGAAGCTTTCTTT
>many|14|TRBJ1-5|-|TRBV5-1
CASSSGQNNQPQHF
TGCGCCAGCAGCTCCGGACAGAATAATCAGCCCCAGCATTTT
>few|16|TRBJ2-3|-|TRBV7-2
CASSLKGGFSTDTQYF
TGTGCCAGCAGCCTAAAAGGTGGCTTCAGCACAGATACGCAGTATTTT
>few|15|TRBJ1-1|-|TRBV6-5
CASSYSGLMNTEAFF
TGTGCCAGCAGTTACTCAGGTTTAATGAACACTGAAGCTTTCTTT
>many|15|TRBJ1-1|TRBD1|TRBV28
CASSNRGEIRTEAFF
TGTGCCAGCAGTAACAGGGGTGAGATTAGGACTGAAGCTTTCTTT
>many|13|TRBJ2-7|TRBD1|TRBV30
CAWSVLGTDEQYF
TGTGCCTGGAGTGTACTCGGGACAGACGAGCAGTACTTC
>-|13|TRBJ1-1|-|TRBV4-3
CASSQDSRQEAFF
TGCGCCAGCAGCCAAGATTCTCGACAGGAAGCTTTCTTT
>many|15|TRBJ1-2|TRBD1|TRBV7-2
CASSIRTGRDYGYTF
TGTGCCAGCAGCATAAGGACAGGGAGGGACTATGGCTACACCTTC
>many|16|TRBJ2-5|-|TRBV6-2/TRBV6-3
CASSLNALRPGETQYF
TGTGCCAGCAGTTTGAACGCCCTCCGTCCGGGGGAGACCCAGTACTTC
>many|18|TRBJ1-6|-|TRBV5-1
CASSFQGDLRGNNSPLHF
TGCGCCAGCAGCTTCCAAGGGGACCTGAGAGGAAATAATTCACCCCTCCACTTT
>-|17|TRBJ2-5|TRBD1|TRBV7-2
CASSLLGGRGLQETQYF
TGTGCCAGCAGCTTATTAGGGGGCAGGGGTTTACAAGAGACCCAGTACTTC
>many|13|TRBJ1-2|TRBD1|TRBV5-1
CASSFSTGDGYTF
TGCGCCAGCAGCTTCTCGACAGGGGATGGCTACACCTTC
>-|15|TRBJ1-5|-|TRBV11-2
CASSLGGARNQPQHF
TGTGCCAGCAGCTTAGGGGGTGCGAGAAATCAGCCCCAGCATTTT
>many|13|TRBJ1-2|-|TRBV3-1
CASSQDPSYGYTF
TGTGCCAGCAGCCAAGATCCGAGCTATGGCTACACCTTC
>many|13|TRBJ2-7|-|TRBV28
CASSLQTGREQYF
TGTGCCAGCAGTCTCCAAACGGGGCGCGAGCAGTACTTC
>many|13|TRBJ2-3|-|TRBV11-2
CASRWTARGAQYF
TGTGCCAGCAGATGGACGGCTAGGGGTGCGCAGTATTTT
>many|14|TRBJ2-3|-|TRBV7-2
CASTPGTSTDTQYF
TGTGCCAGTACACCGGGCACTAGCACAGATACGCAGTATTTT
>few|14|TRBJ2-1|TRBD1|TRBV6-6
CASCRDREYHEQFF
TGTGCCAGTTGCCGGGACAGGGAGTACCATGAGCAGTTCTTC
>-|14|TRBJ2-3|-|TRBV6-1
CASSEKDSTDTQYF
TGTGCCAGCAGTGAAAAGGACAGTACAGATACGCAGTATTTT
>many|15|TRBJ2-1|-|TRBV28
CASSQPGGSYNEQFF
TGTGCCAGCAGTCAACCCGGGGGCTCCTACAATGAGCAGTTCTTC
>few|15|TRBJ2-2|-|TRBV7-2
CASSLSPKNTGELFF
TGTGCCAGCAGCTTATCTCCCAAGAACACCGGGGAGCTGTTTTTT